The sequence of this TCR beta chain was determined in a study of T cells in Graves' hyperthyroidism and ophthalmopathy (dated by TCRdb to between 2017 and 2020). In the study overall: Peripheral blood samples were taken at initial diagnosis, before any treatment was given. Once sampling was done, hyperthyroidism patients were given methimazole at a starting dose of 30 mg daily, whereas ophthalmopathy patients were given high-dose intravenous methylprednisolone. A discovery cohort of about a hundred patients, roughly 40 with Graves' ophthalmopathy and approximately 55 with stable Graves' hyperthyroidism, was used to find distinguishing TCR V-J signatures. The study also compared thyroid tissue and blood T-cell repertoires from about six Graves' hyperthyroidism patients. For training and testing, the 100 or so patients in the discovery cohort were randomly divided in a 7:3 ratio. An independent validation cohort of under 20 hyperthyroidism patients and about 16 patients who later progressed to ophthalmopathy tested prospective prediction of ophthalmopathy. The paper reports TCR Vbeta CDR3 sequencing of 140 or so peripheral blood samples: fewer than 50 ophthalmopathy, fewer than 80 hyperthyroidism and 17 progressor patients.

A patient counted as having stable Graves' hyperthyroidism if no progression to ophthalmopathy occurred over 18 months of follow-up. Hyperthyroidism patients were newly diagnosed, had a disease duration of under 2 months, and were aged 18 to 65 years. Patients with uncontrolled infections, other autoimmune diseases, pregnancy or lactation were excluded. Diagnoses were established on the basis of clinical symptoms, serum thyroxine and TRAb, thyroid ultrasound, and orbital computed tomography. PBMCs were separated from roughly 9.6 ml of fresh peripheral blood using Ficoll-Paque density gradient centrifugation. Trizol reagent was used to extract total RNA, and RNA quality was then checked on an Agilent 2100 Bioanalyzer. Broader findings and caveats from the paper: No statistical method was used to set the sample size in advance, and investigators knew the group allocation. In validation, progression to ophthalmopathy was predicted by the model with nearly 71% sensitivity and 72.22% specificity, a median of roughly 6 months before onset. Ophthalmopathy was separated from stable hyperthyroidism by a 13 V-J signature model, with approximately 90% sensitivity and 81% to 82% specificity obtained in cross-validation and 80%/75% obtained in testing. Blood samples also contained most of the expanded thyroid clonotypes (frequency above 0.001), which suggests that blood repertoires may reflect thyroid immune responses.

Amplification of TCR beta CDR3 regions was carried out from RNA transcripts. For the first round of RT-PCR on the TCR CDR3, the HTBI primer set was used together with the Qiagen OneStep RT-PCR kit. Libraries were constructed in a second round of multiplex PCR, after which size selection and purification were carried out. Paired-end sequencing of the libraries was performed with 100 bp reads on an Illumina HiSeq2000. Under the source paper's analysis protocol: SOAPnuke was used to process the raw data, throwing out any read that contained adapters or uncalled bases, had a mean Phred below 15, or lacked an exact constant-primer or identifier match. High-quality paired reads were merged using COPE v1.2.5, and each unique nucleotide sequence was defined as a clonotype. MiTCR v1.1 was used to align the clonotypes against IMGT TRBV, TRBD and TRBJ reference segments. The analysis was restricted to V-J combinations with a frequency above 0.0001, which together covered roughly 99% of the repertoires. A TCS score was defined as the ratio between F50 (clonal expansion) and ExV (chaos), using BLOSUM62-based TCRdist between CDR3 peptides within each V-J. Welch's t-statistics and random forest reduced roughly 530 V-J features to 13, which were used in a naive Bayes classifier (R e1071). Using fastp trimming at Q25 and MiXCR clonotype assembly, TCRdb reanalyzed the public sequencing data and kept in-frame beta chains. Each CDR3 protein appears once, grouped with its most common genes and DNA. The V and J calls follow TCRdb's processing rather than the paper's. Recorded for this sample are about 200,000 distinct CDR3 sequences; 15% to 20% of them occurred a single time. The ten most abundant clones make up roughly 50% of the sample.

This clonotype was counted many times. Its antigen is not yet known. Qualities for individual bases were not recorded, and no much larger clone is one base off. V is pared back by 7 bases and J by 1 base, with 4 bases lying between the germline termini. The CDR1 and CDR2 encoded by the germline V gene are SNHLY and FYNNEI. There are 11 amino acids in the CDR3, from cysteine to phenylalanine inclusive. Just CDR3 DNA is preserved here, 33 bases in frame from base 1. This sequence was found in a man aged 45-65 years with Graves' hyperthyroidism. Sequencing input: blood. The chain is made from TRBV2 and TRBJ1-1, with an unclear D gene assignment. The DNA is as follows: TGTGCCAGCACGGAGAACACTGAAGCTTTCTTT. Translated, this gives CASTENTEAFF.